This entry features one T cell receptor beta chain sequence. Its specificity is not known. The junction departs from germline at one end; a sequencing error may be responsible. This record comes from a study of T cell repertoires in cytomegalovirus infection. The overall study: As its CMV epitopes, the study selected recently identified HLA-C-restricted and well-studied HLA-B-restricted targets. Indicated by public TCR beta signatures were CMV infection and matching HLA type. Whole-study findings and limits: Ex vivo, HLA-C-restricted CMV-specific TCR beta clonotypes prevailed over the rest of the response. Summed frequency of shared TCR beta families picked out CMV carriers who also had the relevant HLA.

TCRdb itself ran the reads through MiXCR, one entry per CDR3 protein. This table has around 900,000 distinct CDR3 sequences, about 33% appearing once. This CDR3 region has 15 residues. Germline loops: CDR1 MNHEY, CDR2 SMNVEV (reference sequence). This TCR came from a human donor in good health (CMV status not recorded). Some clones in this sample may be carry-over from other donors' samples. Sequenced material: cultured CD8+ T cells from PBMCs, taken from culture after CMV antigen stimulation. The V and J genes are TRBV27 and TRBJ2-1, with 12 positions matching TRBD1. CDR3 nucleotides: TGTGTCAGCAAACCCGGGACAGGGGGCTTCAATGAGCAGTTCTTC. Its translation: CVSKPGTGGFNEQFF.